The 4 T cell receptor beta chains presented below share a single source sample, sequenced in a study of glioma-infiltrating T cells after dendritic cell vaccination. Clones were read by immunoSEQ multiplex PCR, and TCRdb kept only the in-frame ones, dropping some. The sample consists of 49,000 or so clones, 65% to 90% of them appearing once. This sample comprised blood, obtained before dendritic cell vaccination. The receptors derive from a human donor with glioblastoma.

V and J are TRBV7-2 and TRBJ1-1, with TRBD1 matching 8 bases. Trimming removed 4 bases from V and 7 bases from J; junction bases left unmatched: 8. The CDR3 totals 14 residues. Germline V lookup: CDR1 SGHTA, CDR2 FQGNSA. CDR3 sequence: CASSSRDRINEAFF. The CDR3, as DNA: TGTGCCAGCAGCTCCCGGGACAGGATTAATGAAGCTTTCTTT. Based on the CDR3 plus reference TRBV7-2 and TRBJ1-1, the full variable domain is GAGVSQSPSNKVTEKGKDVELRCDPISGHTALYWYRQSLGQGLEFLIYFQGNSAPDKSGLPSDRFSAERTGGSVSTLTIQRTQQEDSAVYLCASSSRDRINEAFFGQGTRLTVV.

The chain uses TRBV19 and TRBJ2-1, with 7 bases matching TRBD2. Germline V CDR1 and CDR2: LNHDA, SQIVND (reference sequence). The ends lost 9 bases at V and 5 bases at J; junction bases unmatched: 13. This CDR3 is built from 15 residues. CDR3 sequence: CASAQSASGDNEQFF. In DNA, the CDR3 is TGTGCCAGCGCCCAATCGGCTAGCGGCGACAATGAGCAGTTCTTC.

The V gene is TRBV7-2, the J gene TRBJ2-5; D ambiguous. The CDR3 sequence is 15 residues long. Looked up from germline, CDR1 is SGHTA and CDR2 is FQGNSA. Trimming stripped 1 base from V and 2 bases from J, with 11 bases between. The CDR3 DNA sequence: TGTGCCAGCAGCTTAGGGCCCCGTGGTCAAGAGACCCAGTACTTC. It translates to CASSLGPRGQETQYF.

V gene TRBV12-5 combines with J gene TRBJ1-1; tentative D call: TRBD1 (6 bases). Germline-derived CDR1 and CDR2 are LGHNT and FRNRAP. V lost 2 bases and J 1 base, leaving 11 bases between the germline ends. This CDR3 is 15 amino acids long. CDR3 DNA sequence: TGTGCTAGTGGTTTGTTGCGGGGGCAGAACACTGAAGCTTTCTTT. Its translation is CASGLLRGQNTEAFF. The full variable domain, with the rest looked up from reference TRBV12-5 and TRBJ1-1, is DARVTQTPRHKVTEMGQEVTMRCQPILGHNTVFWYRQTMMQGLELLAYFRNRAPLDDSGMPKDRFSAEMPDATLATLKIQPSEPRDSAVYFCASGLLRGQNTEAFFGQGTRLTVV.